Listed here are 8 T cell receptor beta chains from one sample, sequenced in a study of tumor-infiltrating lymphocytes in oesophageal squamous cell carcinoma. One entry per CDR3 protein, called by TCRdb with MiXCR from the PCR reads. The sample records about 23,000 distinct CDR3 sequences, under 50% being singletons. Sample: esophageal tumor tissue. These receptors originate from a male donor with esophageal squamous cell carcinoma.

The chain recombines TRBV6-1 with TRBJ1-5; 8 bases are shared with TRBD1. V shed 3 bases, J shed 6 bases, and the junction held 4 bases outside the gene matches. The CDR3 consists of 14 residues. Germline V gene data show CDR1 as MNHNS and CDR2 as SASEGT. For the CDR3, the DNA is TGTGCCAGCAGTGACACAGGGGGGGGTCAGCCCCAGCATTTT. This gives the protein CASSDTGGGQPQHF.

Ten or more counts support this clonotype. The chain combines TRBV7-2 with TRBJ1-4, with a tentative D call TRBD1 (5 bases). V lost 5 bases to trimming and J lost 0 bases, with 13 bases between them. In germline, CDR1 is SGHTA, CDR2 FQGNSA. The CDR3 is 16 residues long. CDR3 DNA: TGTGCCAGCAGCCCGGGACCGGATGCAACTAATGAAAAACTGTTTTTT. As protein: CASSPGPDATNEKLFF.

This clonotype was detected many times. The J gene is TRBJ1-4, the V gene TRBV6-6; TRBD1 matches at 9 bases. The CDR3 has 19 residues. Germline V lookup: CDR1 MNHNY, CDR2 SVGAGI (reference sequence). Unmatched junction bases numbered 12, after V lost 0 bases and J lost 4 bases. CDR3 bases: TGTGCCAGCAGTTACTCGAAACAGGGGGCGCATCTCGGTAATGAAAAACTGTTTTTT. The encoded protein is CASSYSKQGAHLGNEKLFF.

This clonotype was detected ten times or more. The genes are TRBV6-6 and TRBJ1-3; the match to TRBD1 covers 8 bases. The V gene's germline CDR1 is MNHNY and CDR2 SVGAGI (reference sequence). With V trimmed by 0 bases and J by 7 bases, 8 bases remained unmatched. The CDR3 loop spans 16 amino acids. For the CDR3, the DNA is TGTGCCAGCAGTTACTCAAAAATGACAGGGGCGAACACCATATATTTT. This sequence encodes CASSYSKMTGANTIYF.

This sequence joins TRBV19 and TRBJ1-2; D is ambiguous. The germline gives CDR1 LNHDA, CDR2 SQIVND (reference sequence). The CDR3 contains 17 residues. The ends were cut back, 0 bases at V and 8 bases at J, with 22 bases in the middle. The CDR3 loop reads CASSIDPTLPAPYGYTF. The CDR3 nucleotides read TGTGCCAGTAGTATAGATCCCACCCTCCCGGCACCCTACGGCTACACCTTC. Supplemented by reference TRBV19 and TRBJ1-2, the full variable domain reads DGGITQSPKYLFRKEGQNVTLSCEQNLNHDAMYWYRQDPGQGLRLIYYSQIVNDFQKGDIAEGYSVSREKKESFPLTVTSAQKNPTAFYLCASSIDPTLPAPYGYTFGSGTRLTVV.

This clonotype was counted ten times or more. This may arise from a read error, as a much more abundant clone is one base away. J is TRBJ2-5 and V is TRBV7-3; a possible D gene is TRBD2 (5 bases). V dropped 5 bases and J dropped 11 bases, with 21 bases sitting between them. Germline CDR1 is SGHTA and CDR2 is FQGTGA. The CDR3 contains 14 residues. In nucleotides, the CDR3 is TGTGCCAGCAGCGAACTAGGCGAGGTGGGTGAGCAGTACTTC. It encodes CASSELGEVGEQYF. Using reference TRBV7-3 and TRBJ2-5 for the parts outside the CDR3, the full variable domain is GAGVSQTPSNKVTEKGKYVELRCDPISGHTALYWYRQSLGQGPEFLIYFQGTGAADDSGLPNDRFFAVRPEGSVSTLKIQRTERGDSAVYLCASSELGEVGEQYFGPGTRLLVL.

V and J are TRBV20-1 and TRBJ2-7; possibly TRBD1 for D (5 bases). The ends were cut back, 5 bases at V and 3 bases at J, with 17 bases in the middle. The CDR3 consists of 14 residues. Germline-derived CDR1 and CDR2 are DFQATT and SNEGSKA (reference sequence). CDR3 DNA: TGCAGTGCTCAAGGGGATCAGGGTCGCTACGAGCAGTACTTC. Protein: CSAQGDQGRYEQYF.

Remarks on this clonotype: A much larger clone lies one base from this, so it may be a read error. The chain carries TRBV13 and TRBJ2-5, with 8 bases matching TRBD2. CDR1 and CDR2 (germline): PRHDT, FYEKMQ (reference sequence). Trimming took 5 bases from V and 11 from J; bases not matched to a gene: 7. The CDR3 length is 12 residues. The CDR3 DNA follows: TGTGCCAGCAGCCCATCAGCGGGAGAGCAGTACTTC. Residues: CASSPSAGEQYF.